These 2 T cell receptor beta chains originate from one sample sequenced in a study of cytomegalovirus exposure and HLA in healthy donors. The PCR used 60 Vbeta and 13 Jbeta primers. Some clones are missing from TCRdb's copy, which holds only in-frame ones; the method was immunoSEQ multiplex PCR. The top ten clones hold around 3% of a sample with fewer than 130,000 clones, more than 70% of them seen once. Material: PBMCs. Source of these receptors: a woman aged 55 to 70 in good health and CMV-seropositive.

The chain recombines TRBV9 with TRBJ2-2; D remains unclear. V shed 1 base and J shed 2 bases, with 9 bases lying between them. Germline loops: CDR1 SGDLS, CDR2 YYNGEE. The CDR3 has 15 residues. The CDR3 spells CASSVTGLNTGELFF. Written as DNA, the CDR3 is TGTGCCAGCAGCGTAACGGGTTTAAACACCGGGGAGCTGTTTTTT.

This clone was seen more than once but under ten times. This rearrangement joins TRBV30 to TRBJ1-4; D is unclear. V lost 4 bases, J lost 7 bases, and 10 bases lay in between. CDR1 GTSNPN and CDR2 SVGIG come from the germline V gene (reference sequence). The CDR3 extends over 12 amino acids. In DNA form, the CDR3 reads TGTGCCTGGACCGGCGGGAGTGAAAAACTGTTTTTT. As protein: CAWTGGSEKLFF.